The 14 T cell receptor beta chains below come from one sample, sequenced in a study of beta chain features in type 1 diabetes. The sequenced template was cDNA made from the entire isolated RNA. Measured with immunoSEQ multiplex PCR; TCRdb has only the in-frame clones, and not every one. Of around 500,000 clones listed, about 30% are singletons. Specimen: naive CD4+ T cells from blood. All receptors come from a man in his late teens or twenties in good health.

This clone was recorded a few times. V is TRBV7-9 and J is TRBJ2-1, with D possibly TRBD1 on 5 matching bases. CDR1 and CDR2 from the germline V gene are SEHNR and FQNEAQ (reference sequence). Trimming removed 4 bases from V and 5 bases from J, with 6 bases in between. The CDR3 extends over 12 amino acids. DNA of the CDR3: TGTGCCAGCAGCTGGGGCGACAATGAGCAGTTCTTC. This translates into CASSWGDNEQFF.

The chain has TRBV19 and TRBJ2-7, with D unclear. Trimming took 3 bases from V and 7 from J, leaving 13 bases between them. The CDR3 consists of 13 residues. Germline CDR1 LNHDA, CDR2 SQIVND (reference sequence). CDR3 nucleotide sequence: TGTGCCAGTAGTATCGCACCGTCTCTGGAGCAGTACTTC. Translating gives CASSIAPSLEQYF.

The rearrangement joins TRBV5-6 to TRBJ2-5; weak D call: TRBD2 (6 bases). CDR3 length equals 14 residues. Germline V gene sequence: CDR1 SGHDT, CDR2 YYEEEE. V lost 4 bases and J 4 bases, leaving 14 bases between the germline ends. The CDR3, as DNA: TGTGCCAGCAGCCCGGACGGAGGGATAGAGACCCAGTACTTC. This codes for CASSPDGGIETQYF.

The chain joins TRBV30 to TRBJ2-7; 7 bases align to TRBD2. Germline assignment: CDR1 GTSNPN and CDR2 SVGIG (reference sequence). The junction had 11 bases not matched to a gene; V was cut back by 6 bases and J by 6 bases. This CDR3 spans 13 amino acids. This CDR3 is CACVRTRTGEQYF. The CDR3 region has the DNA TGTGCCTGTGTTCGGACTAGAACAGGCGAGCAGTACTTC.

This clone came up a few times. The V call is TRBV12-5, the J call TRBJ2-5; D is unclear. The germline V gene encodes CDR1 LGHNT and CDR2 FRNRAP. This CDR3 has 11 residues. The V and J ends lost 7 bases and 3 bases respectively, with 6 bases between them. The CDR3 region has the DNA TGTGCTAGTGCCCACGAAGAGACCCAGTACTTC. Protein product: CASAHEETQYF.

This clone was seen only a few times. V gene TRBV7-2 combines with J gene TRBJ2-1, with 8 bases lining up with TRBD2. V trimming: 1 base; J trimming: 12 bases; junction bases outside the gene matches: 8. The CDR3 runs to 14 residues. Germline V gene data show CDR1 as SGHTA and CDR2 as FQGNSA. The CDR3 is CASSLVGLASGQFF. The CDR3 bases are TGTGCCAGCAGCTTAGTTGGACTAGCTTCAGGGCAGTTCTTC.

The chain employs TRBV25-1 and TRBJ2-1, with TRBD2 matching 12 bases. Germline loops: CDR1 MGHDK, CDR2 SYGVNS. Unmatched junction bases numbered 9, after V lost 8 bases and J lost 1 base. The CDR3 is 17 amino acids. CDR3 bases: TGTGCCAGCGGAGCGGGGACTAGCGGGCCATCCTACAATGAGCAGTTCTTC. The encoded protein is CASGAGTSGPSYNEQFF.

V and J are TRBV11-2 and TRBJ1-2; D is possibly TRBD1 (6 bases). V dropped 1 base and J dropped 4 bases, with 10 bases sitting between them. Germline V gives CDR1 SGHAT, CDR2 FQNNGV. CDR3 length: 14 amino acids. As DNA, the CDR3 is TGTGCCAGCAGCTTAGCAGGGGATATCTATGGCTACACCTTC. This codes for CASSLAGDIYGYTF.

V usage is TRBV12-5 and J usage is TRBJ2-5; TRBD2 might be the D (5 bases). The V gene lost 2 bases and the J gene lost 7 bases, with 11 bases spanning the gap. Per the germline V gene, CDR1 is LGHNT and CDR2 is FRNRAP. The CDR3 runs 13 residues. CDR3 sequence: CASGLREMVTQYF. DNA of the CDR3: TGTGCTAGTGGTTTGAGGGAGATGGTGACCCAGTACTTC.

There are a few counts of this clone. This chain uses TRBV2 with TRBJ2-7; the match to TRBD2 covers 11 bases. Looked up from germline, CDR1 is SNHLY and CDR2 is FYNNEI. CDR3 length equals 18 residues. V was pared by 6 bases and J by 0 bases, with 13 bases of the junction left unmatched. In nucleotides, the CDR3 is TGTGCCAGCAGCCTCGGACGAGGGACTAGCGGAGACTCCTACGAGCAGTACTTC. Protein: CASSLGRGTSGDSYEQYF.

The CDR3: CSVVREETQYF. As DNA, the CDR3 is TGCAGCGTTGTAAGGGAAGAGACCCAGTACTTC. V is TRBV29-1 and J is TRBJ2-5; D remains ambiguous. Germline V gene lookup returns CDR1 SQVTM and CDR2 ANQGSEA. This CDR3 has 11 amino acids. Trimming cost V 4 bases and J 3 bases, with 6 bases left between them.

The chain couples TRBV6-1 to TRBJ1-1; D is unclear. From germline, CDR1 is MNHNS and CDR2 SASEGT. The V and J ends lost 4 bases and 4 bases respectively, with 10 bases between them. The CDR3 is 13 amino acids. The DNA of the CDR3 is TGTGCCAGCAGTGTCGAGGGAGGCACTGAAGCTTTCTTT. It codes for CASSVEGGTEAFF.

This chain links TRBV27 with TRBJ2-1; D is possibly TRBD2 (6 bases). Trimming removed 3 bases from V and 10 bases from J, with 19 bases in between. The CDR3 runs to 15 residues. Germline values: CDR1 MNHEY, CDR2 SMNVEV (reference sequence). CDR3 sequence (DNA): TGTGCCAGCAGTTTTTTAGCGGTGGGCCGGGAGGAGCAGTTCTTC. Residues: CASSFLAVGREEQFF.

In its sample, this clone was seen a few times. The chain's CDR3 is CASSLYRGSYNEQFF. In DNA form, the CDR3 reads TGCGCCAGCAGCTTGTACAGGGGCTCCTACAATGAGCAGTTCTTC. The chain has TRBV5-1 and TRBJ2-1; 7 bases match TRBD1. The CDR3 sequence is 15 residues long. CDR1 SGHRS and CDR2 YFSETQ come from the germline V gene. V shed 1 base and J 0 bases; nucleotides not matched to a gene: 1.